This TCR beta chain was sequenced in a study of blood T cell repertoires in COVID-19. V was clipped by 3 bases and J by 4 bases; unmatched bases: 4. CDR1 MDHEN and CDR2 SYDVKM come from the germline V gene. CDR3 length: 14 amino acids. Libraries were prepared by immunoSEQ multiplex PCR; TCRdb keeps only in-frame clonotypes and omits some of them. The top ten hold 0.87% of the sample, which has hundreds of thousands of clones, approximately 90% seen once. The chain couples TRBV28 to TRBJ2-5; 8 nucleotides match TRBD1. This TCR came from a man aged 45-60 years who had been exposed to COVID-19. The source material was PBMCs or T cells enriched from blood (not recorded which). The CDR3, as DNA: TGTGCCAGCAGTTTGAGACAGGGGAGAGAGACCCAGTACTTC. Protein: CASSLRQGRETQYF.